These T cell receptor beta chains were read from a single sample in a study of blood T cell repertoires in COVID-19. Some clones are missing from TCRdb's copy, which holds only in-frame ones; the method was immunoSEQ multiplex PCR. The sample shows 200,000 to 250,000 clones, 82% of them seen only once. The sequencing sample was made of peripheral blood. These receptors originate from a woman older than 75 with COVID-19, enrolled during active disease. CDR3s include the opening cysteine and the closing phenylalanine or tryptophan. A D gene is named only where the DNA matches it firmly. The size field is filled for only some rows; it gives once, few, many or a size class.

D: NA; size: NA; J: TRBJ1-3; V: TRBV11-2; CDR3: CASSSWTEGLNTIYF; DNA: TGTGCCAGCAGCTCCTGGACGGAAGGACTAAACACCATATATTTT
D: NA; size: NA; J: TRBJ1-1; V: TRBV7-3; CDR3: CASSLNPGSTEAFF; DNA: TGTGCCAGCAGCTTAAACCCAGGGTCAACTGAAGCTTTCTTT
D: NA; size: NA; J: TRBJ1-5; V: TRBV30; CDR3: CAWSSGGGQPQHF; DNA: TGTGCCTGGAGTTCCGGGGGTGGGCAGCCCCAGCATTTT
D: TRBD1; size: NA; J: TRBJ1-1; V: TRBV5-4; CDR3: CATKDRGQNTEAFF; DNA: TGTGCCACCAAGGACAGGGGACAAAACACTGAAGCTTTCTTT
D: NA; size: NA; J: TRBJ1-5; V: TRBV27; CDR3: CASSPPGGNQPQHF; DNA: TGTGCCAGCAGTCCGCCAGGGGGCAATCAGCCCCAGCATTTT
D: NA; size: NA; J: TRBJ2-1; V: TRBV5-1; CDR3: CASSLTDRSNEQFF; DNA: TGCGCCAGCAGCCTAACCGACAGATCGAATGAGCAGTTCTTC
D: NA; size: NA; J: TRBJ1-2; V: TRBV5-4; CDR3: CASSLPDRLYGYTF; DNA: TGTGCCAGCAGCTTACCGGACAGACTCTATGGCTACACCTTC
D: NA; size: few; J: TRBJ1-1; V: TRBV12-3/TRBV12-4; CDR3: CASRGQGNTEAFF; DNA: TGTGCCAGCAGGGGGCAGGGAAACACTGAAGCTTTCTTT
D: TRBD2; size: many; J: TRBJ2-2; V: TRBV4-3; CDR3: CASSQGSSGSSSGELFF; DNA: TGCGCCAGCAGCCAAGGTTCTAGCGGGAGTAGTAGCGGGGAGCTGTTTTTT
D: NA; size: few; J: TRBJ2-1; V: TRBV5-1; CDR3: CASGLRGRTNNEQFF; DNA: TGCGCCAGCGGCCTTCGTGGCAGGACAAACAATGAGCAGTTCTTC
D: NA; size: NA; J: TRBJ1-5; V: TRBV19; CDR3: CASSIQAGRGNQPQHF; DNA: TGTGCCAGTAGTATACAGGCGGGTCGGGGCAATCAGCCCCAGCATTTT
D: TRBD2; size: NA; J: TRBJ2-5; V: TRBV2; CDR3: CASSERVAGGGETQYF; DNA: TGTGCCAGCAGTGAACGAGTAGCGGGAGGGGGCGAGACCCAGTACTTC
D: TRBD1; size: few; J: TRBJ1-5; V: TRBV7-9; CDR3: CASRKEGSRPGTGVQPQHF; DNA: TGTGCCAGCAGAAAAGAAGGAAGTCGTCCCGGGACAGGGGTTCAGCCCCAGCATTTT
D: TRBD2; size: NA; J: TRBJ2-1; V: TRBV5-1; CDR3: CASSSTGGSYNEQFF; DNA: TGCGCCAGCAGCTCCACGGGGGGGTCCTACAATGAGCAGTTCTTC
D: NA; size: NA; J: TRBJ1-5; V: TRBV5-1; CDR3: CASSPRDRELGPQHF; DNA: TGCGCCAGCAGCCCAAGGGACCGGGAGTTGGGGCCCCAGCATTTT
D: NA; size: few; J: TRBJ1-3; V: TRBV4-2; CDR3: CASSQDRQGLSGNTIYF; DNA: TGTGCCAGCAGCCAAGATCGCCAGGGGCTCTCTGGAAACACCATATATTTT
D: TRBD2; size: once; J: TRBJ2-3; V: TRBV11-2; CDR3: CASSEGLVWYF; DNA: TGTGCCAGCAGCGAGGGACTAGTGTGGTATTTT
D: TRBD1; size: once; J: TRBJ1-1; V: TRBV5-5; CDR3: CASSRPGGTEAFF; DNA: TGTGCCAGCAGCCGACCAGGGGGAACTGAAGCTTTCTTT
D: TRBD2; size: NA; J: TRBJ2-5; V: TRBV9; CDR3: CASSVGVGLAGGGGETQYF; DNA: TGTGCCAGCAGCGTAGGGGTTGGGCTAGCGGGGGGAGGAGGAGAGACCCAGTACTTC
D: NA; size: NA; J: TRBJ2-3; V: TRBV24-1; CDR3: CATSRRVSTDTQYF; DNA: TGTGCCACCAGTCGGAGAGTCAGCACAGATACGCAGTATTTT
D: TRBD2; size: NA; J: TRBJ2-5; V: TRBV3-1/TRBV3-2; CDR3: CASSLGRGSTQYF; DNA: TGTGCCAGCAGCCTTGGGCGGGGGTCGACCCAGTACTTC
D: NA; size: few; J: TRBJ2-7; V: TRBV30; CDR3: CASGTYEQYF; DNA: TGTGCCTCCGGGACCTACGAGCAGTACTTC
D: TRBD2; size: NA; J: TRBJ2-3; V: TRBV7-3; CDR3: CASSIGTSGRTDTQYF; DNA: TGTGCCAGCAGCATAGGGACTAGCGGCCGAACAGATACGCAGTATTTT
D: NA; size: NA; J: TRBJ2-1; V: TRBV6-2/TRBV6-3; CDR3: CASSSSSPSSYNEQFF; DNA: TGTGCCAGCAGTTCCTCTAGCCCAAGCTCCTACAATGAGCAGTTCTTC
D: NA; size: few; J: TRBJ1-1; V: TRBV7-9; CDR3: CASSPPGFEDTEAFF; DNA: TGTGCCAGCAGCCCCCCGGGTTTCGAGGACACTGAAGCTTTCTTT
D: NA; size: NA; J: TRBJ2-7; V: TRBV29-1; CDR3: CSSTRGTGEQYF; DNA: TGCAGCTCCACACGGGGGACGGGTGAGCAGTACTTC
D: TRBD1; size: NA; J: TRBJ1-2; V: TRBV7-9; CDR3: CASSRQGAGGYTF; DNA: TGTGCCAGCAGCCGACAGGGGGCCGGTGGCTACACCTTC
D: TRBD2; size: NA; J: TRBJ2-1; V: TRBV5-1; CDR3: CASSYTYTGLAGEQFF; DNA: TGCGCCAGCAGCTATACGTACACTGGACTAGCTGGTGAGCAGTTCTTC
D: NA; size: NA; J: TRBJ2-3; V: TRBV6-5; CDR3: CASSLRGGLGTDTQYF; DNA: TGTGCCAGCAGTTTAAGGGGGGGCCTAGGCACAGATACGCAGTATTTT
D: NA; size: NA; J: TRBJ2-2; V: TRBV3-1/TRBV3-2; CDR3: CASSLLESGELFF; DNA: TGTGCCAGCAGCCTCCTAGAGTCCGGGGAGCTGTTTTTT
D: NA; size: NA; J: TRBJ2-3; V: TRBV27; CDR3: CASPRHFPTDTQYF; DNA: TGTGCCAGCCCCAGACATTTCCCCACAGATACGCAGTATTTT
D: TRBD1; size: NA; J: TRBJ1-4; V: TRBV5-5; CDR3: CASNLGTENEKLFF; DNA: TGTGCCAGCAATCTTGGGACAGAAAATGAAAAACTGTTTTTT
D: TRBD2; size: NA; J: TRBJ2-7; V: TRBV6-5; CDR3: CASSTPSGRVHEQYF; DNA: TGTGCCAGCAGCACCCCGAGCGGGAGGGTACACGAGCAGTACTTC
D: NA; size: NA; J: TRBJ1-5; V: TRBV4-3; CDR3: CASSQDSGGNQPQHF; DNA: TGCGCCAGCAGCCAAGATAGTGGAGGGAACCAGCCCCAGCATTTT
D: TRBD1; size: NA; J: TRBJ2-1; V: TRBV5-6; CDR3: CASSTTGGGEQFF; DNA: TGTGCCAGCAGCACCACAGGGGGCGGGGAGCAGTTCTTC
D: NA; size: NA; J: TRBJ2-5; V: TRBV24-1; CDR3: CATSGAGGFGETQYF; DNA: TGTGCCACCAGTGGAGCGGGTGGATTCGGAGAGACCCAGTACTTC
D: TRBD2; size: NA; J: TRBJ2-7; V: TRBV6-5; CDR3: CASSSSSGSYEQYF; DNA: TGTGCCAGCAGCTCCTCTAGCGGCTCCTACGAGCAGTACTTC
D: NA; size: NA; J: TRBJ2-3; V: TRBV6-1; CDR3: CASSDIRGTDTQYF; DNA: TGTGCCAGCAGTGATATCAGGGGCACAGATACGCAGTATTTT
D: NA; size: NA; J: TRBJ2-1; V: TRBV5-1; CDR3: CASSLVAETYNEQFF; DNA: TGCGCCAGCAGCTTGGTTGCGGAGACCTACAATGAGCAGTTCTTC
D: NA; size: once; J: TRBJ1-4; V: TRBV7-9; CDR3: CASSLEQGREKLFF; DNA: TGTGCCAGCAGCTTAGAACAGGGTCGAGAAAAACTGTTTTTT
D: TRBD2; size: NA; J: TRBJ2-3; V: TRBV10-1; CDR3: CASSESSPGGGARDTQYF; DNA: TGCGCCAGCAGTGAGTCGAGCCCTGGCGGGGGGGCAAGAGATACGCAGTATTTT
D: TRBD1; size: NA; J: TRBJ2-2; V: TRBV6-1; CDR3: CASSEPGGYTGELFF; DNA: TGTGCCAGCAGTGAACCAGGGGGATACACCGGGGAGCTGTTTTTT
D: NA; size: NA; J: TRBJ1-4; V: TRBV3-1/TRBV3-2; CDR3: CASSQDSWQMGEKLFF; DNA: TGTGCCAGCAGCCAAGATAGCTGGCAGATGGGTGAAAAACTGTTTTTT
D: TRBD2; size: NA; J: TRBJ2-1; V: TRBV19; CDR3: CASSITGSGRANEQFF; DNA: TGTGCCAGTAGTATAACCGGGAGCGGGAGGGCCAATGAGCAGTTCTTC
D: NA; size: NA; J: TRBJ1-2; V: TRBV28; CDR3: CASSNPSRGYGYTF; DNA: TGTGCCAGCAGTAATCCGTCCAGGGGTTATGGCTACACCTTC
D: NA; size: once; J: TRBJ2-5; V: TRBV7-2; CDR3: CASSLPPEETQYF; DNA: TGTGCCAGCAGCTTGCCGCCGGAAGAGACCCAGTACTTC
D: NA; size: NA; J: TRBJ2-5; V: TRBV5-4; CDR3: CASSAIRETQYF; DNA: TGTGCCAGCAGCGCAATCAGGGAGACCCAGTACTTC
D: TRBD1; size: NA; J: TRBJ1-4; V: TRBV7-9; CDR3: CASSFGTGDEKLFF; DNA: TGTGCCAGCAGCTTTGGGACAGGGGACGAAAAACTGTTTTTT
D: NA; size: NA; J: TRBJ1-2; V: TRBV4-2; CDR3: CASSPSRESYTF; DNA: TGTGCCAGCAGCCCGAGTAGAGAAAGCTACACCTTC
D: TRBD1; size: NA; J: TRBJ1-5; V: TRBV2; CDR3: CASGLQGYNQPQHF; DNA: TGTGCCAGCGGGCTACAGGGGTACAATCAGCCCCAGCATTTT
D: NA; size: once; J: TRBJ1-2; V: TRBV5-5; CDR3: CASSLDGQGHYGYTF; DNA: TGTGCCAGCAGCTTGGACGGTCAGGGGCACTATGGCTACACCTTC
D: TRBD1; size: NA; J: TRBJ2-6; V: TRBV13; CDR3: CASSLGTGGSGANVLTF; DNA: TGTGCCAGCAGCTTGGGGACAGGGGGCTCTGGGGCCAACGTCCTGACTTTC
D: TRBD1; size: NA; J: TRBJ1-5; V: TRBV4-2; CDR3: CASSHSPPGQGALSNQPQHF; DNA: TGTGCCAGCAGCCACTCCCCCCCGGGACAGGGGGCCCTCAGCAATCAGCCCCAGCATTTT
D: TRBD2; size: NA; J: TRBJ2-2; V: TRBV10-3; CDR3: CAISEGGLASGELFF; DNA: TGTGCCATCAGTGAGGGTGGACTAGCGTCCGGGGAGCTGTTTTTT
D: NA; size: NA; J: TRBJ1-4; V: TRBV10-3; CDR3: CAISTGDTNEKLFF; DNA: TGTGCCATCAGCACAGGTGATACTAATGAAAAACTGTTTTTT
D: NA; size: NA; J: TRBJ1-1; V: TRBV5-1; CDR3: CASSLNRPGGGGTEAFF; DNA: TGCGCCAGCAGCTTGAACAGGCCTGGGGGTGGAGGGACTGAAGCTTTCTTT
D: TRBD1; size: NA; J: TRBJ1-6; V: TRBV3-1/TRBV3-2; CDR3: CASSPRDRRNSPLHF; DNA: TGTGCCAGCAGCCCTCGGGACAGGAGAAATTCACCCCTCCACTTT
D: NA; size: NA; J: TRBJ1-6; V: TRBV5-1; CDR3: CASKEGRTEASPLHF; DNA: TGCGCCAGCAAGGAAGGCCGAACCGAGGCTTCACCCCTCCACTTT
D: NA; size: NA; J: TRBJ1-4; V: TRBV19; CDR3: CASHPGQSNEKLFF; DNA: TGTGCCAGTCACCCTGGGCAGTCTAATGAAAAACTGTTTTTT
D: NA; size: NA; J: TRBJ2-1; V: TRBV9; CDR3: CASSVAPYLSSYNEQFF; DNA: TGTGCCAGCAGCGTAGCCCCTTACTTGAGCTCCTACAATGAGCAGTTCTTC